These 29 T cell receptor beta chains came from one sample sequenced in a study of T cell repertoires in cytomegalovirus infection. Their antigens remain unidentified. TCRdb passed the reads through MiXCR, listing each CDR3 protein once. The sample shows 380,000 or so distinct CDR3 sequences, nearly 35% of them seen only once. The material was cultured PBMCs, obtained from culture after CMV antigen stimulation. These TCRs come from a human donor in good health (CMV status not recorded). Some clones in this sample may be carry-over from other donors' samples.

The sample holds many counts of this clonotype. The CDR3 loop is CASSKDSSYNSPLHF. The DNA of the CDR3 is TGTGCCAGCAGCAAAGACAGCTCCTATAATTCACCCCTCCACTTT. The rearrangement uses TRBV7-9 and TRBJ1-6; the D gene is possibly TRBD1 (5 bases). The CDR3 covers 15 residues. Per the germline V gene, CDR1 is SEHNR and CDR2 is FQNEAQ (reference sequence). V dropped 5 bases and J dropped 0 bases, with 8 bases sitting between them.

V and J are TRBV7-3 and TRBJ2-7; D is unclear. V lost 5 bases to trimming and J lost 2 bases, with 13 bases between them. Germline lookup yields CDR1 SGHTA and CDR2 FQGTGA. The CDR3 is made up of 14 amino acids. The DNA for the CDR3 is TGTGCCAGCAGCCGTGGTCCCGGCACCTACGAGCAGTACGTC. It yields the protein CASSRGPGTYEQYV.

For this clonotype: At one end, the junction sequence differs from germline, possibly due to a read error. CDR3 in amino acids: CASRLGAGAGQPQHF. The CDR3 nucleotides read TGTGCCAGCAGATTAGGCGCGGGGGCGGGTCAGCCCCAGCATTTT. The chain couples TRBV7-8 to TRBJ1-5; the D gene is possibly TRBD1 (6 bases). This CDR3 is 15 amino acids long. Germline V gene data show CDR1 as SGHVS and CDR2 as FQNEAQ.

The chain couples TRBV2 to TRBJ1-5; D gene uncertain. Between the trimmed V and J ends, which lost 2 bases and 0 bases, there was a span of 5 bases. The CDR3 consists of 14 residues. Germline values: CDR1 SNHLY, CDR2 FYNNEI. CDR3 sequence reads: CASSETSSNQPQHF. CDR3 bases: TGTGCCAGCAGTGAAACAAGTAGCAATCAGCCCCAGCATTTT.

The chain couples TRBV7-2 to TRBJ1-1; D possibly corresponds to TRBD1 (6 bases). Germline assignment: CDR1 SGHTA and CDR2 FQGNSA. This CDR3 is 15 amino acids long. The ends were cut back, 3 bases at V and 10 bases at J, with 21 bases in the middle. CDR3 coding DNA: TGTGCCAGCAGCTTCGGCATAGAGGTACAGGGCCCAGCTTTCTTT. Its translation: CASSFGIEVQGPAFF.

V usage is TRBV12-3 or TRBV12-4 and J usage is TRBJ2-7; weak D call: TRBD2 (6 bases). Trimming shortened V by 6 bases and J by 1 base, and 10 bases separated the two germline ends. The CDR3 runs to 13 residues. CDR3 amino acids: CASSPGLSYEQYV. The CDR3 bases are TGTGCCAGCAGCCCGGGACTTTCCTACGAGCAGTACGTC.

This chain joins TRBV5-1 and TRBJ2-7, with 8 bases fitting TRBD2. The V segment lost 4 bases and the J segment 7 bases; nucleotides outside the gene matches: 10. The CDR3 length is 14 residues. Looked up from germline, CDR1 is SGHRS and CDR2 is YFSETQ. The CDR3 nucleotides read TGCGCCAGCAGCCCGGGACTAGGACGGTCTGAGCAGTACGTC. Its translation: CASSPGLGRSEQYV.

Many counts were recorded for this clonotype. V usage is TRBV7-2 and J usage is TRBJ1-4; D is ambiguous. The CDR3 is 15 amino acids. Trimming cost V 2 bases and J 8 bases, with 15 bases left between them. Germline V gene data show CDR1 as SGHTA and CDR2 as FQGNSA. For the CDR3, the DNA is TGTGCCAGCAGCTTAAGATCCGGGATCACAGAAAAACTGTTTTTT. This codes for CASSLRSGITEKLFF.

The CDR3, as DNA: TGTGCCAGCAGTACGCCGGGACCCCGGGACCAGTACTTC. This codes for CASSTPGPRDQYF. The J gene is TRBJ2-5, the V gene TRBV6-2 or TRBV6-3, with D perhaps matching TRBD1 or TRBD2 (5 bases each). The CDR3 runs to 13 residues. Per the germline V gene, CDR1 is MNHEY and CDR2 is SVGEGT. V was trimmed by 5 bases and J by 10 bases, leaving 17 bases between them.

This clonotype was observed a handful of times. V gene TRBV20-1 combines with J gene TRBJ2-5, with D unresolved. The CDR3 runs to 11 residues. The ends were cut back, 3 bases at V and 2 bases at J, with 4 bases in the middle. Germline assignment: CDR1 DFQATT and CDR2 SNEGSKA (reference sequence). The DNA for the CDR3 is TGCAGTGCTAGCAGACAAGAGACCCAGTACTTC. Protein sequence: CSASRQETQYF.

This clonotype was seen only a few times. The V and J genes are TRBV20-1 and TRBJ2-5, with D perhaps TRBD1 (5 bases). V was shortened by 1 base and J by 1 base, with 7 bases between the two germline ends. Per the germline V gene, CDR1 is DFQATT and CDR2 is SNEGSKA (reference sequence). This CDR3 region has 13 residues. In nucleotides, the CDR3 is TGCAGTGCTAGAGTAAGGGGCCAAGAGACCCAGTACTTC. Protein: CSARVRGQETQYF.

This sequence joins TRBV27 and TRBJ2-5; D may correspond to TRBD1 or TRBD2 (6 bases each). This CDR3 spans 15 amino acids. Deletions cut 0 bases from V and 5 bases from J, with 13 bases between. The germline CDR1 and CDR2 sequences are MNHEY and SMNVEV (reference sequence). The CDR3 nucleotides read TGTGCCAGCAGTTTATCGGCAGGGGCGGGGGAGACCCAGTACTTC. Its translation: CASSLSAGAGETQYF.

As DNA, the CDR3 is TGTGCCAGCAGTTATGGAGGGAGGGCCCCAGATACGCAGTATTTT. This codes for CASSYGGRAPDTQYF. The V and J genes are TRBV6-5 and TRBJ2-3; 7 bases map to TRBD2. This CDR3 region has 15 residues. Germline CDR1 is MNHEY and CDR2 is SVGAGI. V was pared by 3 bases and J by 4 bases, with 7 bases of the junction left unmatched.

This clonotype has only a few counts. V usage is TRBV7-3 and J usage is TRBJ1-6; D ambiguous. Germline loops: CDR1 SGHTA, CDR2 FQGTGA. CDR3 length: 13 amino acids. Deletions cut 8 bases from V and 7 bases from J, with 12 bases between. CDR3 nucleotide sequence: TGTGCCAGCGGGGTTCGGGGAAATTCACCCCTCCACTTT. This gives the protein CASGVRGNSPLHF.

This chain links TRBV6-2 or TRBV6-3 with TRBJ1-3; no reliable D call. This CDR3 contains 13 residues. Deletions cut 8 bases from V and 4 bases from J, with 12 bases between. Germline lookup yields CDR1 MNHEY and CDR2 SVGEGT. The CDR3 is CASRDVMGNTIYF. As DNA, the CDR3 is TGTGCCAGCCGCGACGTCATGGGAAACACCATATATTTT.

Concerning this clonotype: An end of the junction does not agree with germline; a read error may underlie this. This chain uses TRBV5-3 with TRBJ1-1; the D is unclear. TRBV5-3 has ORF status, its function being uncertain. The CDR3 extends over 16 amino acids. The CDR3 DNA is TGTGCCAGCAGCTTTGGGAGGTCCGCGACGAACACTGAAGCTTTCTTT. Amino acids: CASSFGRSATNTEAFF.

The chain employs TRBV28 and TRBJ2-7, with 7 bases matching TRBD2. The V gene's germline CDR1 is MDHEN and CDR2 SYDVKM. The V segment lost 2 bases and the J segment 5 bases; nucleotides outside the gene matches: 9. The CDR3 length is 15 residues. The CDR3 DNA follows: TGTGCCAGCAGTTTAACCCCAGGGAGGGCGGACGAGCAGTACTTC. Residues: CASSLTPGRADEQYF. Combining the CDR3 with reference TRBV28 and TRBJ2-7 gives the whole variable domain DVKVTQSSRYLVKRTGEKVFLECVQDMDHENMFWYRQDPGLGLRLIYFSYDVKMKEKGDIPEGYSVSREKKERFSLILESASTNQTSMYLCASSLTPGRADEQYFGPGTRLTVT.

In its sample, this clonotype was seen a few times. The gene calls are TRBV6-5 and TRBJ1-3, with D hard to call. CDR1 and CDR2 from the germline V gene are MNHEY and SVGAGI. This CDR3 is 15 amino acids long. V was clipped by 0 bases and J by 2 bases, with 8 bases between them. CDR3 residues: CASSYSAGPGNTIYF. DNA of the CDR3: TGTGCCAGCAGTTACTCCGCGGGCCCTGGAAACACCATATATTTT.

In its sample, this clonotype was seen a few times. The chain is built from TRBV2 and TRBJ2-7; TRBD2 matches 15 bases. The CDR3 covers 16 residues. Germline trimming cut 4 bases from V and 2 bases from J; bases unmatched to any gene: 3. Germline CDR1 SNHLY, CDR2 FYNNEI. The chain's CDR3 is CASSGGLAGGPYEQYF. CDR3 sequence (DNA): TGTGCCAGCAGTGGGGGACTAGCGGGAGGTCCCTACGAGCAGTACTTC.

This clonotype was observed a few times. The gene calls are TRBV12-3 or TRBV12-4 and TRBJ1-1, with D unclear. This CDR3 is built from 11 residues. Trimming left V 3 bases short and J 9 bases short, with 8 bases between. CDR3 coding DNA: TGTGCCAGCAGTTTTTCCGACCAAGCTTTCTTT. Translation gives CASSFSDQAFF.

The gene calls are TRBV19 and TRBJ1-2; 7 bases are shared with TRBD1. CDR1 is LNHDA, CDR2 SQIVND, per germline (reference sequence). The CDR3 spans 14 residues. With 7 bases clipped from V and 2 bases from J, the junction kept 7 bases outside the gene matches. In DNA form, the CDR3 reads TGTGCCAGTACGAGACAGGGCCCCAACTATGGCTACACCTTC. Its protein product is CASTRQGPNYGYTF.

The chain recombines TRBV7-6 with TRBJ2-4; 7 bases are shared with TRBD1. This CDR3 is 14 amino acids long. CDR1 is SGHVS and CDR2 is FNYEAQ in the germline V gene. Germline trimming cut 6 bases from V and 4 bases from J; bases unmatched to any gene: 6. The DNA of the CDR3 is TGTGCCAGCAGTTTCCTGGACAGGAAAAACATTCAGTACTTC. Translated, it gives CASSFLDRKNIQYF.

This rearrangement joins TRBV5-1 to TRBJ2-1; 16 bases are shared with TRBD2. The CDR3 spans 19 residues. V lost 4 bases to trimming and J lost 2 bases; unmatched junction nucleotides: 9. Germline CDR1 is SGHRS and CDR2 is YFSETQ. The CDR3 sequence: CASSPGLAGGLATYNEQFF. In DNA form, the CDR3 reads TGCGCCAGCAGCCCGGGACTAGCGGGAGGGTTGGCAACCTACAATGAGCAGTTCTTC.

This clonotype was detected a few times. V and J are TRBV6-2 or TRBV6-3 and TRBJ2-1, with D perhaps assigned TRBD1 or TRBD2 (5 bases each). V lost 0 bases and J lost 1, with 10 bases in between. The germline V gene has CDR1 MNHEY and CDR2 SVGEGT. The CDR3 covers 16 residues. The CDR3: CASSYSRDHSYNEQFF. CDR3 in DNA: TGTGCCAGCAGTTACTCGAGGGACCATTCCTACAATGAGCAGTTCTTC.

The V call is TRBV27, the J call TRBJ2-3; TRBD2 might be the D (6 bases). Germline values: CDR1 MNHEY, CDR2 SMNVEV (reference sequence). Trimming took 4 bases from V and 0 from J, leaving 11 bases between them. This CDR3 is 15 amino acids long. CDR3 region: CASSSTSKSTDTQYF. CDR3 DNA: TGTGCCAGCAGTTCCACTAGCAAAAGCACAGATACGCAGTATTTT.

The table lists this clonotype with many counts. The genes are TRBV7-2 and TRBJ2-1, with 9 bases matching TRBD2. V was clipped by 1 base and J by 0 bases; unmatched bases: 4. The CDR3 loop spans 17 amino acids. Looked up from germline, CDR1 is SGHTA and CDR2 is FQGNSA. Here the CDR3 reads CASSLDAGGLSYNEQFF. For the CDR3, the DNA is TGTGCCAGCAGCTTAGACGCGGGAGGGCTCTCCTACAATGAGCAGTTCTTC.

This chain uses TRBV5-1 with TRBJ1-4, with TRBD1 as a possible D gene (5 bases). The CDR3 is made up of 18 amino acids. Trimming took off 6 bases at V and 7 bases at J, with 28 bases between the two ends. Per the germline V gene, CDR1 is SGHRS and CDR2 is YFSETQ. The CDR3 loop reads CASTKGTTGTHSGEKLFF. The CDR3 coding sequence is TGCGCCAGCACCAAGGGTACGACCGGGACCCATAGCGGTGAAAAACTGTTTTTT.

This clonotype was observed a few times. The chain couples TRBV7-2 to TRBJ2-5; D possibly corresponds to TRBD2 (6 bases). Trimming stripped 5 bases from V and 5 bases from J, with 18 bases between. This CDR3 is 15 amino acids long. CDR1 and CDR2 (germline): SGHTA, FQGNSA. The CDR3 here is CASSPRRAGRETQYF. The CDR3 DNA is TGTGCCAGCAGCCCTAGGAGGGCGGGACGGGAGACCCAGTACTTC.

This clonotype was observed a few times. This chain connects TRBV19 to TRBJ2-5; 7 bases match TRBD1. Trimming removed 6 bases from V and 5 bases from J; junction bases left unmatched: 6. CDR1 is LNHDA and CDR2 is SQIVND in the germline V gene (reference sequence). The CDR3 spans 13 residues. In DNA form, the CDR3 reads TGTGCCAGTAGGACGACAGGGCGGGAGACCCAGTACTTC. It codes for CASRTTGRETQYF.